This T cell receptor (beta chain) came from a study of spatial heterogeneity in lung cancer. As for the study in general: For the average unique TCR and UMI combination, more than 9.5 occurrences appeared in raw reads.

Study-level results: Ubiquitous expanded tumor TCRs appeared in blood more at resection than follow-up.

Indicated time point: blood at routine non-recurrence follow-up after resection. Whole RNA came from tumor, nontumor lung or frozen PBMC and was sequenced without being sorted. Comments on this clonotype: As yet, its antigen is unknown.

TCRdb itself ran the 5' RACE reads through MiXCR, one entry per CDR3 protein. The sample consists of more than 95,000 distinct CDR3 sequences, 12% of them appearing once. Germline V lookup: CDR1 SGHTA, CDR2 FQGNSA. Trimming shortened V by 5 bases and J by 0 bases, and 11 bases separated the two germline ends. The CDR3 is 14 residues long. The V and J genes are TRBV7-2 and TRBJ2-7, with D possibly TRBD2 on 6 matching bases. Specimen: PBMCs, collected at follow-up. This receptor was identified in a male donor with early-stage non-small cell lung cancer. CDR3 in DNA: TGTGCCAGCAGCCCGGGACTCCGCTCCTACGAGCAGTACTTC. Protein product: CASSPGLRSYEQYF.